Reported below is one TCR beta chain. The germline V gene encodes CDR1 DFQATT and CDR2 SNEGSKA (reference sequence). V lost 8 bases to trimming and J lost 5 bases; unmatched junction nucleotides: 17. This CDR3 comprises 16 residues. This record comes from a study of blood T cells in healthy people across ages. Together with a sample-barcoded 5' primer, a J-beta primer mix was included in a second PCR lasting about 7 to 12 cycles. One entry per CDR3 protein, called by TCRdb with MiXCR from the 5' RACE reads. The sample lists 1.2 million to 1.5 million distinct CDR3 sequences; around 59% were seen once.

This TCR was recovered from a man aged 18 to 30 in good health. V usage is TRBV20-1 and J usage is TRBJ1-4, with 7 nucleotides matching TRBD1. The specimen sequenced was blood. CDR3 coding DNA: TGCAGTACTAATCCTGACAGGGCGGAAAAGAATGAAAAACTGTTTTTT. It yields the protein CSTNPDRAEKNEKLFF.